One and the same sample provided the 17 T cell receptor beta chains below, sequenced in a study of shared clonotypes between healthy human individuals. Using immunoSEQ multiplex PCR, the repertoire was profiled, and TCRdb retains in-frame clones only, with some absent. The sample has 2 million to 2.5 million clones, approximately 90% seen once. Sequenced: naive CD4+ T cells from PBMCs. Documented subset: CD45RA+ positively selected. All receptors derive from a man aged 18 to 30 in good health. Some clones in this sample may be carry-over from other donors' samples.

The genes are TRBV2 and TRBJ1-1, with D uncertain. CDR1 is SNHLY, CDR2 FYNNEI, per germline. The CDR3 is 14 amino acids. The V gene lost 4 bases and the J gene lost 0 bases, with 9 bases spanning the gap. CDR3 in amino acids: CASSVGRLNTEAFF. The CDR3 coding sequence is TGTGCCAGCAGTGTAGGCAGACTGAACACTGAAGCTTTCTTT.

As concerns this clone: This sample includes further DNA sequences coding for the same CDR3. The chain couples TRBV4-1 to TRBJ2-3; a possible D gene is TRBD2 (5 bases). The CDR3 is made up of 13 amino acids. Between the trimmed V and J ends, which lost 0 bases and 6 bases, there was a span of 7 bases. Looked up from germline, CDR1 is MGHRA and CDR2 is YSYEKL. CDR3 in amino acids: CASSQDRGDTQYF. The CDR3 DNA follows: TGCGCCAGCAGCCAAGATCGCGGGGATACGCAGTATTTT.

The rearrangement links TRBV5-4 to TRBJ2-7; 13 bases are a match to TRBD2. The CDR3 length is 14 residues. Germline V gives CDR1 SGHNT, CDR2 YYREEE (reference sequence). Trimming took 3 bases from V and 6 from J; bases not matched to a gene: 3. The DNA of the CDR3 is TGTGCCAGCAGCTGGGGACTAGCGGGAAGCGAGCAGTACTTC. Translated, it gives CASSWGLAGSEQYF.

The chain is built from TRBV28 and TRBJ2-5; the D gene is possibly TRBD1 (6 bases). Trimming took off 6 bases at V and 5 bases at J, with 13 bases between the two ends. The length of the CDR3 is 13 residues. CDR1 is MDHEN and CDR2 is SYDVKM in the germline V gene. The CDR3 region has the DNA TGTGCCAGCAGCTACAGGGCCTGGGAGACCCAGTACTTC. This encodes CASSYRAWETQYF.

This chain links TRBV4-1 with TRBJ1-1; the D is unclear. The CDR3 covers 16 residues. The germline CDR1 and CDR2 sequences are MGHRA and YSYEKL. V was shortened by 0 bases and J by 6 bases, with 17 bases between the two germline ends. CDR3 region: CASSQDRVGWAPEAFF. The CDR3 nucleotides are TGCGCCAGCAGCCAAGATCGGGTGGGGTGGGCCCCTGAAGCTTTCTTT.

This clone has more than one count but fewer than ten. This chain links TRBV2 with TRBJ2-7; D may be TRBD1 (5 bases). Germline CDR1 SNHLY, CDR2 FYNNEI. The V gene lost 3 bases and the J gene lost 7 bases, with 13 bases spanning the gap. This CDR3 has 13 residues. The CDR3 region has the DNA TGTGCCAGCAGTGAGGGTACAAAGGGGGAGCAGTACTTC. It yields the protein CASSEGTKGEQYF.

The J gene is TRBJ2-7, the V gene TRBV5-4; 13 nucleotides match TRBD2. Germline V lookup: CDR1 SGHNT, CDR2 YYREEE (reference sequence). V was pared by 1 base and J by 3 bases, with 1 base of the junction left unmatched. This CDR3 spans 15 amino acids. DNA of the CDR3: TGTGCCAGCAGCTTGAGGACTAGCGGGAGCTACGAGCAGTACTTC. Its translation: CASSLRTSGSYEQYF.

This chain uses TRBV20-1 with TRBJ2-7; D may be TRBD2 (5 bases). The V gene lost 6 bases and the J gene lost 5 bases, with 8 bases spanning the gap. The CDR3 sequence is 10 residues long. Per germline, CDR1 DFQATT and CDR2 SNEGSKA (reference sequence). The CDR3 region is CSAWRNEQYF. The CDR3 DNA reads TGCAGTGCGTGGAGGAACGAGCAGTACTTC.

This clone was detected once. The chain uses TRBV21-1 and TRBJ1-5; TRBD1, the table's D call, lacks a check against the DNA. TRBV21-1 is tagged as a pseudogene. This CDR3 is 16 amino acids long. The CDR3 DNA reads as TGTGCCAGCAGAATCGCCTTACATTGGCATCATCAGCCCCAGCATTTT. Encoded protein: CASRIALHWHHQPQHF.

With regard to this clone: The sample carries other DNA sequences with the same CDR3. This chain links TRBV7-9 with TRBJ1-5; D gene ambiguous. V lost 0 bases to trimming and J lost 7 bases, with 4 bases between them. Looked up from germline, CDR1 is SEHNR and CDR2 is FQNEAQ (reference sequence). CDR3 length equals 12 residues. CDR3 nucleotide sequence: TGTGCCAGCAGCTTAGCAGACCAGCCCCAGCATTTT. Protein: CASSLADQPQHF.

The chain has TRBV7-6 and TRBJ2-7; 7 nucleotides agree with TRBD2. The trim removed 5 bases at V and 2 bases at J, leaving 12 bases unmatched. The CDR3 is made up of 16 amino acids. CDR1 is SGHVS and CDR2 is FNYEAQ in the germline V gene. The CDR3 region has the DNA TGTGCCAGCAGCCGTTATCCTGGCGGGGGAGCCTACGAGCAGTACTTC. It specifies CASSRYPGGGAYEQYF.

The gene calls are TRBV5-6 and TRBJ2-6; no definite D call. With 5 bases removed from V and 2 bases from J, the gap between germline ends came to 5 bases. Germline loops: CDR1 SGHDT, CDR2 YYEEEE. The CDR3 spans 13 residues. The CDR3 region has the DNA TGTGCCAGCAGGGCGGCTGGGGCCAACGTCCTGACTTTC. The encoded protein is CASRAAGANVLTF.

This rearrangement joins TRBV2 to TRBJ2-1; 8 nucleotides line up with TRBD2. Trimming took 8 bases from V and 1 from J; bases not matched to a gene: 7. CDR3 size: 15 residues. Germline V gene sequence: CDR1 SNHLY, CDR2 FYNNEI. The CDR3 region is CASLPTSVSYNEQFF. The CDR3 DNA reads TGTGCCAGCCTGCCGACTAGCGTTTCCTACAATGAGCAGTTCTTC.

The chain combines TRBV29-1 with TRBJ1-1, with 9 bases matching TRBD1. This CDR3 contains 14 residues. Germline values: CDR1 SQVTM, CDR2 ANQGSEA. The trim removed 1 base at V and 12 bases at J, leaving 12 bases unmatched. The CDR3 bases are TGCAGCGTTGAAGCTTCGACAGGGGGGCCACTAACTTTCTTT. Its translation is CSVEASTGGPLTFF.

This chain uses TRBV28 with TRBJ1-2, with 7 bases that match TRBD1. Germline-derived CDR1 and CDR2 are MDHEN and SYDVKM. V trimming: 5 bases; J trimming: 10 bases; junction bases outside the gene matches: 13. This CDR3 region has 14 residues. CDR3 DNA sequence: TGTGCCAGCAGTACCGGGACAGAGCCACCGTCCTACACCTTC. Translating gives CASSTGTEPPSYTF.

The V gene is TRBV18, the J gene TRBJ2-5; 7 bases map to TRBD2. CDR3 length: 14 residues. V was clipped by 5 bases and J by 7 bases; unmatched bases: 10. Germline CDR1 is KGHSH and CDR2 is LQKENI. Here the CDR3 reads CASSDGGFLGTQYF. CDR3 coding DNA: TGTGCCAGCTCAGACGGGGGGTTTCTCGGGACCCAGTACTTC. Together with reference TRBV18 and TRBJ2-5, the CDR3 gives the full variable domain: NAGVMQNPRHLVRRRGQEARLRCSPMKGHSHVYWYRQLPEEGLKFMVYLQKENIIDESGMPKERFSAEFPKEGPSILRIQQVVRGDSAAYFCASSDGGFLGTQYFGPGTRLLVL.

CDR3 sequence reads: CASSLGQGNEQYF. CDR3 sequence (DNA): TGTGCCAGCAGCTTGGGACAGGGGAACGAGCAGTACTTC. The rearrangement links TRBV5-4 to TRBJ2-7; TRBD1 matches at 8 bases. The CDR3 consists of 13 residues. V gave up 0 bases and J gave up 5 bases; unmatched junction bases: 1. The germline CDR1 and CDR2 sequences are SGHNT and YYREEE (reference sequence).